This entry lists 30 T cell receptor beta chains sequenced from one sample in a study of T cells after yellow fever vaccination (dated by TCRdb to about 2019). The sample's treatment or condition, from its label and the paper: live attenuated yellow fever vaccine strain. The library was prepared using 5' RACE. Instrument used: Illumina NovaSeq 6000. TCRdb trimmed the raw reads at Q25, called clones with MiXCR and kept productive beta chains. Identical CDR3 proteins give one entry, which carries the most common genes and DNA. This sample has 310,000 or so distinct CDR3 sequences in its table, and around 3.6% of those were observed once. The ten largest clones capture 23% of the sample. The sample was PBMCs, taken on the day of the yellow fever booster vaccination. These receptors came from a man aged 18-30 years who received the YFV17D yellow fever vaccine.

This clonotype was seen ten or more times. This rearrangement joins TRBV7-3 to TRBJ2-5; D unresolved. The CDR3 has 13 residues. Trimming removed 2 bases at V and 3 bases at J, with 7 bases between. Germline-derived CDR1 and CDR2 are SGHTA and FQGTGA. DNA for the CDR3: TGTGCCAGCAGCTTAGTACAGAAAGAGACCCAGTACTTC. This encodes CASSLVQKETQYF.

This clonotype was seen only a few times. The chain joins TRBV4-3 to TRBJ1-6; D gene unclear. This CDR3 contains 14 residues. Germline V gene lookup returns CDR1 LGHNA and CDR2 YSLEER. The V end was cut by 3 bases, the J end by 9 bases, with 12 bases between. CDR3 residues: CASSQAGPISPLHF. CDR3 nucleotide sequence: TGCGCCAGCAGCCAGGCTGGCCCAATTTCACCCCTCCACTTT.

The CDR3 spells CASGALNTEAFF. CDR3 DNA sequence: TGTGCCAGCGGGGCGTTGAACACTGAAGCTTTCTTT. The chain uses TRBV12-3 or TRBV12-4 and TRBJ1-1; D may be TRBD1 (5 bases). This CDR3 spans 12 amino acids. V was cut by 8 bases and J by 0 bases, with 7 bases left in between.

The table lists this clonotype with a few counts. The chain uses TRBV7-2 and TRBJ1-1, with 8 nucleotides matching TRBD1. V was pared by 3 bases and J by 5 bases, with 5 bases of the junction left unmatched. Looked up from germline, CDR1 is SGHTA and CDR2 is FQGNSA. CDR3 length: 14 amino acids. The CDR3 coding sequence is TGTGCCAGCAGCTTCCACAGGGGGGGGACTGAAGCTTTCTTT. This sequence encodes CASSFHRGGTEAFF.

Ten or more counts support this clonotype. This sequence joins TRBV12-3 or TRBV12-4 and TRBJ1-2, with D unclear. V lost 2 bases and J lost 4, with 11 bases in between. The CDR3 is 14 amino acids. The CDR3 DNA sequence: TGTGCCAGCAGTTTAAGCGTTGGTCTCTATGGCTACACCTTC. This codes for CASSLSVGLYGYTF.

In this sample, this clonotype turned up many times. The rearrangement uses TRBV6-1 and TRBJ2-7, with 8 bases that match TRBD1. V shed 6 bases and J 3 bases; nucleotides not matched to a gene: 7. CDR1 and CDR2 from the germline V gene are MNHNS and SASEGT. This CDR3 spans 14 amino acids. For the CDR3, the DNA is TGTGCCAGCAGCAGGGGGCAATTCTTCTACGAGCAGTACGTC. Residues: CASSRGQFFYEQYV.

This clonotype appeared many times. The V call is TRBV11-3, the J call TRBJ2-3, with a possible D match to TRBD2 (5 bases). V was clipped by 8 bases and J by 5 bases, with 17 bases between them. Germline V gene sequence: CDR1 SGHNT, CDR2 YENEEA. This CDR3 has 14 amino acids. The CDR3 sequence is CASGLLDEKDTQYF. As DNA, the CDR3 is TGTGCCAGCGGACTTTTGGATGAGAAAGATACGCAGTATTTT.

V usage is TRBV12-3 or TRBV12-4 and J usage is TRBJ1-3; D is unclear. The CDR3 totals 14 residues. Trimming removed 5 bases from V and 2 bases from J, with 10 bases in between. This CDR3 is CASSAGTTGNTIYF. CDR3 DNA: TGTGCCAGCAGTGCGGGAACTACTGGAAACACCATATATTTT.

This clonotype was seen a handful of times. In DNA, the CDR3 is TGTGCCAGCAGCTTAAGGGGAGAGGGCACTGAAGCTTTCTTT. This codes for CASSLRGEGTEAFF. The chain links TRBV7-9 to TRBJ1-1; perhaps TRBD1 as D (5 bases). V was clipped by 2 bases and J by 4 bases, with 11 bases between them. The CDR3 is 14 amino acids. Germline V gives CDR1 SEHNR, CDR2 FQNEAQ (reference sequence).

Many counts were recorded for this clonotype. This sequence joins TRBV7-9 and TRBJ2-7; 8 positions match TRBD2. Germline loops: CDR1 SEHNR, CDR2 FQNEAQ (reference sequence). The CDR3 has 14 amino acids. V was clipped by 5 bases and J by 5 bases; unmatched bases: 8. The CDR3, as DNA: TGTGCCAGCAGCGGTACCGGGGGGGGCCACGAGCAGTACGTC. Its translation is CASSGTGGGHEQYV.

The V gene is TRBV7-9, the J gene TRBJ1-2; D gene unclear. The germline CDR1 and CDR2 sequences are SEHNR and FQNEAQ (reference sequence). Trimming took off 5 bases at V and 7 bases at J, with 23 bases between the two ends. This CDR3 comprises 16 residues. CDR3 coding DNA: TGTGCCAGCAGCCTCGCCCGGACGGACTACTATGGTGGCTACACCTTC. It specifies CASSLARTDYYGGYTF.

V gene TRBV27 combines with J gene TRBJ1-2; TRBD1 is a possible D gene (5 bases). Germline CDR1 and CDR2: MNHEY and SMNVEV (reference sequence). CDR3 length: 14 residues. V lost 0 bases to trimming and J lost 3 bases, with 8 bases between them. The DNA for the CDR3 is TGTGCCAGCAGTTTATCGGGGGTGGACTATGGCTACACCTTC. Its translation is CASSLSGVDYGYTF.

In this sample, this clonotype turned up many times. The rearrangement uses TRBV29-1 and TRBJ1-1, with no clear D. The CDR3 extends over 13 amino acids. Trimming stripped 1 base from V and 4 bases from J, with 10 bases between. The germline V gene encodes CDR1 SQVTM and CDR2 ANQGSEA. The CDR3 nucleotides read TGCAGCGTTGAAGTAGGCTTGGGCACTGAAGCTTTCTTT. This sequence encodes CSVEVGLGTEAFF.

This clonotype appeared many times. The gene calls are TRBV11-2 and TRBJ2-7; either TRBD1 or TRBD2 may supply D (5 bases each). Germline V lookup: CDR1 SGHAT, CDR2 FQNNGV. CDR3 length: 13 residues. V was shortened by 3 bases and J by 3 bases, with 9 bases between the two germline ends. The CDR3 is CASSLGTHYEQYV. DNA for the CDR3: TGTGCCAGCAGCTTGGGGACCCACTACGAGCAGTACGTC.

This chain links TRBV12-3 or TRBV12-4 with TRBJ2-5, with a possible D match to TRBD2 (5 bases). CDR3 size: 15 residues. V was shortened by 1 base and J by 7 bases, with 16 bases between the two germline ends. The DNA of the CDR3 is TGTGCCAGCAGTTTAGTCGCACCGGACTTAGGGACCCAGTACTTC. This sequence encodes CASSLVAPDLGTQYF.

In this sample, this clonotype turned up many times. The chain employs TRBV7-3 and TRBJ1-1, with D unclear. The length of the CDR3 is 14 residues. CDR1 is SGHTA, CDR2 FQGTGA, per germline. Trimming removed 2 bases at V and 4 bases at J, with 11 bases between. The CDR3 here is CASSLDKWGTEAFF. In DNA, the CDR3 is TGTGCCAGCAGCTTAGATAAGTGGGGCACTGAAGCTTTCTTT.

In nucleotides, the CDR3 is TGTGCCAGCAGCTTGGTAGGGATGACCGGGGAGCTGTTTTTT. Amino acids: CASSLVGMTGELFF. The genes are TRBV5-6 and TRBJ2-2; D uncertain. CDR1 SGHDT and CDR2 YYEEEE come from the germline V gene. V lost 0 bases, J lost 5 bases, and 8 bases lay in between. The CDR3 extends over 14 amino acids.

The chain couples TRBV7-9 to TRBJ1-2; D is undetermined. Per germline, CDR1 SEHNR and CDR2 FQNEAQ (reference sequence). Trimming cost V 4 bases and J 8 bases, with 11 bases left between them. CDR3 length: 12 residues. CDR3: CASSSWGWGYTF. The CDR3 DNA sequence: TGTGCCAGCAGCTCCTGGGGATGGGGCTACACCTTC.

This clonotype was picked up many times. The chain employs TRBV2 and TRBJ2-2; the match to TRBD1 covers 7 bases. The CDR3 is 13 residues long. The V segment lost 8 bases and the J segment 0 bases; nucleotides outside the gene matches: 0. Germline-derived CDR1 and CDR2 are SNHLY and FYNNEI. CDR3 sequence: CASDRANTGELFF. Written as DNA, the CDR3 is TGTGCCAGCGACAGGGCGAACACCGGGGAGCTGTTTTTT.

This chain connects TRBV20-1 to TRBJ2-1; 13 bases align to TRBD2. Germline V gene sequence: CDR1 DFQATT, CDR2 SNEGSKA (reference sequence). V lost 1 base to trimming and J lost 5 bases; unmatched junction nucleotides: 11. The CDR3 totals 18 residues. The CDR3 region is CSARGLAGGPIKNNEQFF. CDR3 DNA: TGCAGTGCTAGAGGACTAGCGGGGGGACCTATAAAAAACAATGAGCAGTTCTTC.

This clonotype was seen repeatedly, ten times or more. The chain employs TRBV7-9 and TRBJ1-1, with TRBD1 identical over 7 bases. Germline CDR1 SEHNR, CDR2 FQNEAQ (reference sequence). The V segment lost 7 bases and the J segment 7 bases; nucleotides outside the gene matches: 12. This CDR3 has 14 residues. The CDR3 reads CASTQGGDEREAFF. The DNA of the CDR3 is TGTGCCAGCACTCAGGGGGGAGATGAACGTGAAGCTTTCTTT.

The chain carries TRBV6-1 and TRBJ1-2; D remains ambiguous. Per germline, CDR1 MNHNS and CDR2 SASEGT. Trimming removed 5 bases from V and 4 bases from J, with 17 bases in between. The CDR3 contains 15 residues. CDR3 nucleotide sequence: TGTGCCAGCAGTTCTGAGGCAGCCCCCGGCTATGGCTACACCTTC. Encoded protein: CASSSEAAPGYGYTF.

Only a few counts were recorded for this clonotype. The genes are TRBV7-2 and TRBJ2-6, with D tentatively TRBD1 or TRBD2 (5 bases each). The CDR3 consists of 16 residues. V was trimmed by 5 bases and J by 0 bases, leaving 11 bases between them. The germline gives CDR1 SGHTA, CDR2 FQGNSA. CDR3 sequence (DNA): TGTGCCAGCAGCGGGTGGGGGAGCTCTGGGGCCAACGTCCTGACTTTC. It yields the protein CASSGWGSSGANVLTF.

This clonotype was counted many times. The rearrangement links TRBV11-3 to TRBJ2-1; the D gene is possibly TRBD1 (6 bases). The CDR3 sequence is 15 residues long. The germline V gene has CDR1 SGHNT and CDR2 YENEEA. Trimming took 3 bases from V and 4 from J, leaving 13 bases between them. The CDR3 DNA is TGTGCCAGCAGCTTGGGGGACAACCCGTACAATGAGCAGTTCTTC. It is translated as CASSLGDNPYNEQFF.

This clonotype showed up just a few times. The J gene is TRBJ2-2, the V gene TRBV6-5; 9 positions agree with TRBD1. In germline, CDR1 is MNHEY, CDR2 SVGAGI. The CDR3 covers 15 residues. The trim removed 5 bases at V and 3 bases at J, leaving 4 bases unmatched. The CDR3 bases are TGTGCCAGCAGTGTACAGGGGGCGGACACCGGGGAGCTGTTTTTT. As protein: CASSVQGADTGELFF.

This clonotype was seen more than once but under ten times. CDR3 in amino acids: CASSYAAGGGYEQYV. For the CDR3, the DNA is TGCGCCAGCAGCTACGCCGCGGGGGGAGGCTACGAGCAGTACGTC. The V gene is TRBV5-1, the J gene TRBJ2-7; 8 bases map to TRBD2. Germline trimming cut 3 bases from V and 3 bases from J; bases unmatched to any gene: 8. The CDR3 contains 15 residues. CDR1 and CDR2 (germline): SGHRS, YFSETQ.

This clonotype was detected only a few times. The chain recombines TRBV14 with TRBJ2-3; 8 positions match TRBD2. Germline CDR1 reads SGHDN; CDR2 reads FVKESK. J gave up 4 bases and V 3 bases, and 15 bases lay outside the gene matches. This CDR3 has 18 amino acids. In DNA form, the CDR3 reads TGTGCCAGCAGCCAGAACCCCCCCGGGAGGGGTCCGTCAGATACGCAGTATTTT. Translated, it gives CASSQNPPGRGPSDTQYF.

This clonotype was seen many times. CDR3 nucleotides: TGTGCCAGCAGGCCTCACGGGGGAGCTGAAGCTTTCTTT. It encodes CASRPHGGAEAFF. V gene TRBV5-6 combines with J gene TRBJ1-1; maybe TRBD1 (5 bases). Per the germline V gene, CDR1 is SGHDT and CDR2 is YYEEEE. Trimming pared 5 bases from V and 6 bases from J, leaving 14 bases between. There are 13 residues in the CDR3.

The chain links TRBV4-3 to TRBJ1-4, with 7 bases identical to TRBD1. V dropped 5 bases and J dropped 5; count of bases not matched to a gene: 5. Per the germline V gene, CDR1 is LGHNA and CDR2 is YSLEER. This CDR3 has 14 residues. The CDR3: CASSSGTENEKLFF. For the CDR3, the DNA is TGCGCCAGCAGCTCCGGGACAGAAAATGAAAAACTGTTTTTT.

This clonotype was observed many times. The V gene is TRBV6-2 or TRBV6-3, the J gene TRBJ2-3; possibly TRBD2 for D (6 bases). Deletions cut 4 bases from V and 6 bases from J, with 14 bases between. Germline values: CDR1 MNHEY, CDR2 SVGEGT. This CDR3 region has 14 residues. The CDR3 spells CASSLRDSMDTQYF. The CDR3, as DNA: TGTGCCAGCAGTTTACGGGACTCGATGGATACGCAGTATTTT.